The 8 T cell receptor beta chains given below trace back to one sample, sequenced in a study of identical twins. TCRdb processed the 5' RACE reads anew with MiXCR; each CDR3 protein has one entry. Of around 670,000 distinct CDR3 sequences in the sample, approximately 6.1% were seen once. Sequenced material: naive T cells sorted from blood. The source of these receptors is a young man in good health.

This clonotype was seen at least ten times. The chain is built from TRBV20-1 and TRBJ1-5, with D maybe TRBD1 (5 bases). V lost 3 bases and J lost 1, with 10 bases in between. Per the germline V gene, CDR1 is DFQATT and CDR2 is SNEGSKA (reference sequence). This CDR3 has 14 amino acids. The CDR3 here is CSARETVSNQPQHF. The CDR3 DNA sequence: TGCAGTGCTAGGGAGACAGTCAGCAATCAGCCCCAGCATTTT.

In this sample, this clonotype turned up a few times. The chain uses TRBV28 and TRBJ2-1, with D possibly being TRBD1 or TRBD2 (6 bases each). The germline V gene has CDR1 MDHEN and CDR2 SYDVKM. Trimming left V 3 bases short and J 6 bases short, with 15 bases between. The CDR3 has 15 amino acids. CDR3: CASSLGRTAGNEQFF. CDR3 bases: TGTGCCAGCAGTTTGGGTCGGACAGCGGGCAATGAGCAGTTCTTC.

This clonotype has a count of ten or more. V usage is TRBV6-5 and J usage is TRBJ2-1, with 7 positions matching TRBD2. The CDR3 is 15 residues long. Unmatched junction bases numbered 6, after V lost 6 bases and J lost 1 base. Germline CDR1 and CDR2: MNHEY and SVGAGI. Here the CDR3 DNA reads TGTGCCAGCAGGTTACTAGCGACATCCTACAATGAGCAGTTCTTC. The encoded protein is CASRLLATSYNEQFF.

This clonotype was detected ten times or more. The chain couples TRBV9 to TRBJ2-1, with 11 positions matching TRBD2. Germline loops: CDR1 SGDLS, CDR2 YYNGEE. The CDR3 runs to 14 residues. Germline trimming cut 3 bases from V and 4 bases from J; bases unmatched to any gene: 0. CDR3 nucleotides: TGTGCCAGCAGCGCTAGCGGGAGGTACAATGAGCAGTTCTTC. Translated: CASSASGRYNEQFF.

This clonotype appeared many times. This chain connects TRBV20-1 to TRBJ2-1; D is unresolved. The CDR3 sequence is 15 residues long. Germline values: CDR1 DFQATT, CDR2 SNEGSKA (reference sequence). The V end lost 0 bases, the J end lost 2 bases, and 11 bases lay between the germline ends. The CDR3 sequence: CSARDLDLTYNEQFF. The CDR3 bases are TGCAGTGCTAGAGATTTAGATCTAACCTACAATGAGCAGTTCTTC.

This clonotype was counted many times. This sequence joins TRBV12-3 or TRBV12-4 and TRBJ2-1; 12 nucleotides match TRBD2. Trimming cost V 3 bases and J 5 bases; bases outside gene matches: 8. There are 17 residues in the CDR3. Written as DNA, the CDR3 is TGTGCCAGCAGTTTGACGACTAGCGGGAGACCACACAATGAGCAGTTCTTC. It specifies CASSLTTSGRPHNEQFF.

The table lists this clonotype with many counts. The rearrangement uses TRBV10-3 and TRBJ2-7, with D maybe TRBD2 (6 bases). V gave up 3 bases and J gave up 3 bases, with 12 bases separating them. The CDR3 consists of 14 residues. The germline V gene encodes CDR1 ENHRY and CDR2 SYGVKD. The CDR3 sequence is CAISEPGEFYEQYF. DNA of the CDR3: TGTGCCATCAGTGAACCGGGAGAATTCTACGAGCAGTACTTC.

This clonotype was seen more than once but under ten times. The gene calls are TRBV3-1 and TRBJ2-7, with D possibly matching TRBD2 (5 bases). CDR1 is LGHDT, CDR2 YNNKEL, per germline (reference sequence). Trimming removed 6 bases at V and 2 bases at J, with 17 bases between. The CDR3 is 15 residues long. The CDR3 here is CASRGWADGAYEQYF. For the CDR3, the DNA is TGTGCCAGCAGGGGATGGGCGGACGGGGCCTACGAGCAGTACTTC.